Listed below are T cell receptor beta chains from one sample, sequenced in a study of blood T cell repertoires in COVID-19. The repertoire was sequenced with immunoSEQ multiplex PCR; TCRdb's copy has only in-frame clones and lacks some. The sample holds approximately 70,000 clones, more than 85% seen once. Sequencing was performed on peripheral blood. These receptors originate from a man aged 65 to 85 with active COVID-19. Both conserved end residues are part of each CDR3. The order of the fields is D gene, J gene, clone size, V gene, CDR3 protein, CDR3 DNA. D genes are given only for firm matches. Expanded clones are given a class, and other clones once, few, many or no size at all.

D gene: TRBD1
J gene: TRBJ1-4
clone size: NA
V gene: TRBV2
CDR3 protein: CASTEGTGGGEKLFF
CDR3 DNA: TGTGCCAGCACTGAGGGAACAGGGGGAGGGGAAAAACTGTTTTTT

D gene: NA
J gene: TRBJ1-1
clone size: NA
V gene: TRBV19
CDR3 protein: CASSTRTVTNTEAFF
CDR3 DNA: TGTGCCAGTAGTACCCGGACAGTCACGAACACTGAAGCTTTCTTT

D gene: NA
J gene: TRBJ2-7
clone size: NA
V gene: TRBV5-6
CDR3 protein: CASSPQGVNEQYF
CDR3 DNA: TGTGCCAGCAGCCCACAGGGTGTCAACGAGCAGTACTTC

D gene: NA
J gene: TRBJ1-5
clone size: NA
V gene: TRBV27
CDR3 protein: CASSPLAGPYSNQPQHF
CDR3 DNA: TGTGCCAGCAGTCCCCTCGCAGGGCCCTATAGCAATCAGCCCCAGCATTTT

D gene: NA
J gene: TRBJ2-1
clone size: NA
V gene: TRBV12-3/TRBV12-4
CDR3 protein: CASKGGSYNEQFF
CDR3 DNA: TGTGCCAGCAAGGGGGGGTCCTACAATGAGCAGTTCTTC

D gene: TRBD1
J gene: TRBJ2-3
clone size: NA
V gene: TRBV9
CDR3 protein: CASSLTGASTDTQYF
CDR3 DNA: TGTGCCAGCAGCCTGACAGGGGCCTCGACAGATACGCAGTATTTT

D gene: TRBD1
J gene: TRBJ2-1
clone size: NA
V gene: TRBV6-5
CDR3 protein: CASGLDRGPDEQFF
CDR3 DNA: TGTGCCAGCGGGCTGGACAGGGGGCCCGATGAGCAGTTCTTC

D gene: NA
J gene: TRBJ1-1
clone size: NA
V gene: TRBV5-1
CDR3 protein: CASAPNWGRDTEAFF
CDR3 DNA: TGCGCCAGCGCCCCCAACTGGGGGCGGGACACTGAAGCTTTCTTT

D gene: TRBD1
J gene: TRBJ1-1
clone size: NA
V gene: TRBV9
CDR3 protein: CASSVAGTGDPNTEAFF
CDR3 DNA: TGTGCCAGCAGCGTAGCCGGGACAGGGGACCCGAACACTGAAGCTTTCTTT

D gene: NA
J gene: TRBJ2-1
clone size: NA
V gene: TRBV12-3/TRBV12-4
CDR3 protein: CASSLGGDEQFF
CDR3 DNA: TGTGCCAGCAGTTTAGGGGGGGATGAGCAGTTCTTC

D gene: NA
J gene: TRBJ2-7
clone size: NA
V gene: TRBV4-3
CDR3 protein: CASSQDRGLWPYEQYF
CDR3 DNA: TGCGCCAGCAGCCAAGATAGAGGCCTGTGGCCGTACGAGCAGTACTTC

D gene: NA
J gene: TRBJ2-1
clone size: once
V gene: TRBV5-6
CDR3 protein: CASGPGYNEQFF
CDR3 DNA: TGTGCCAGCGGTCCAGGCTACAATGAGCAGTTCTTC

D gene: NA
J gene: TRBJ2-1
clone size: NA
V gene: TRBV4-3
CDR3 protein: CASSQDAAASYNEQFF
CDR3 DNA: TGCGCCAGCAGCCAAGATGCGGCAGCGTCCTACAATGAGCAGTTCTTC

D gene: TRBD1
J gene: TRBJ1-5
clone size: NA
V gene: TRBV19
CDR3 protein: CASSMVRGQGSLNSNQPQHF
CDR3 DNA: TGTGCCAGTAGTATGGTCCGGGGACAGGGTTCCCTTAATAGCAATCAGCCCCAGCATTTT

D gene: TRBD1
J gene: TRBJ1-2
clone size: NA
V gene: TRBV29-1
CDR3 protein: CSGGDSYGYTF
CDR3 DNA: TGCAGCGGTGGGGACAGCTATGGCTACACCTTC

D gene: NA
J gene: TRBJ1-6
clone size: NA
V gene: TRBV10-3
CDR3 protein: CAITAREGGNSPLHF
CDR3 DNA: TGTGCCATCACCGCCCGGGAGGGGGGTAATTCACCCCTCCACTTT

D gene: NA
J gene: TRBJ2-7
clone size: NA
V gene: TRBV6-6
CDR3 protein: CASSRGAPGAAEGYEQYF
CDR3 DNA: TGTGCCAGCAGTCGAGGGGCACCGGGAGCCGCAGAAGGCTACGAGCAGTACTTC

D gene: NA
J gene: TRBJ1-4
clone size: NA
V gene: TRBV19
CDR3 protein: CASSIGGLSTGEKLFF
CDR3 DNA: TGTGCCAGTAGTATAGGAGGCCTGTCGACGGGTGAAAAACTGTTTTTT

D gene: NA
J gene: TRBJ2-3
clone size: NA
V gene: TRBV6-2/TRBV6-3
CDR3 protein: CASSPVWLARPTDTQYF
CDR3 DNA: TGTGCCAGCAGCCCAGTGTGGCTAGCGCGTCCCACAGATACGCAGTATTTT

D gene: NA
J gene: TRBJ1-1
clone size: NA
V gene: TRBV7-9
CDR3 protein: CASEGRTMNTEAFF
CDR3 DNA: TGTGCCAGCGAGGGCCGGACGATGAACACTGAAGCTTTCTTT

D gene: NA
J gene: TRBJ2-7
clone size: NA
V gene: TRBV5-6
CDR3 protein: CASSFVLREQYF
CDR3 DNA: TGTGCCAGCAGCTTCGTTCTCCGCGAGCAGTACTTC

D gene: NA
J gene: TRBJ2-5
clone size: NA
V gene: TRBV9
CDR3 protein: CASTPGVVGETQYF
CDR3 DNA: TGTGCCAGCACCCCGGGGGTCGTGGGGGAGACCCAGTACTTC

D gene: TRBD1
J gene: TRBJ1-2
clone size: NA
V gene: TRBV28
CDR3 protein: CASSLSGQGVYGYTF
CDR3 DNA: TGTGCCAGCAGTTTATCGGGACAGGGGGTCTATGGCTACACCTTC